A selection of T cell receptor beta chains follows, all from one sample in a study of blood T cell repertoires in COVID-19. This table comes from immunoSEQ multiplex PCR, and its TCRdb copy is limited to in-frame clones, with some not included. The sample carries over 200,000 clones, over 70% recorded once. Sequences were obtained from peripheral blood. The receptor source for this set is a woman aged 45 to 65 with acute or convalescent COVID-19. CDR3s include the opening cysteine and the closing phenylalanine or tryptophan. D genes are given only for firm matches. Clone size is shown for a subset of rows, as once, few, many or a class of expanded clone.

>TRBD1|TRBJ2-7|NA|TRBV5-4
TGTGCCAGCAGCTTTTCCGGGACAGGCAGCGAGCAGTACTTC
CASSFSGTGSEQYF
>TRBD2|TRBJ2-3|NA|TRBV27
TGTGCCAGCACCTCCCGGCGGGGGGATACGCAGTATTTT
CASTSRRGDTQYF
>NA|TRBJ1-1|NA|TRBV15
TGTGCCACCAGCAGAGGGCAGGGGACTGAAGCTTTCTTT
CATSRGQGTEAFF
>NA|TRBJ2-6|NA|TRBV7-2
TGTGCCAGCAGCTTAGCCAGTTACTCTGGGGCCAACGTCCTGACTTTC
CASSLASYSGANVLTF
>NA|TRBJ2-1|NA|TRBV19
TGTGCCAGTAGTACTGGGGCTGGTGACAATGAGCAGTTCTTC
CASSTGAGDNEQFF
>TRBD2|TRBJ2-2|NA|TRBV5-4
TGTGCCAGCAGCCCAACTAGCGGGAAAAACACCGGGGAGCTGTTTTTT
CASSPTSGKNTGELFF
>TRBD1|TRBJ2-7|NA|TRBV5-5
TGTGCCAGCAGCGACCTCGGACAGGGAGGTGATCGGGGATACGAGCAGTACTTC
CASSDLGQGGDRGYEQYF
>NA|TRBJ2-1|NA|TRBV12-2
TGTGCAAGTCGCCCCTCCGCATCGAGCTCCTACAATGAGCAGTTCTTC
CASRPSASSSYNEQFF
>TRBD2|TRBJ2-2|once|TRBV10-3
TGTGCCATCAGTAGCGGGAGCTTCACCGGGGAGCTGTTTTTT
CAISSGSFTGELFF
>NA|TRBJ1-3|NA|TRBV12-2
TGTGCAAGTCGCCACTCAGGCCGAAGCTCTGGAAACACCATATATTTT
CASRHSGRSSGNTIYF
>TRBD2|TRBJ2-1|NA|TRBV24-1
TGTGCCACCAGTGATCCCCGACTAGCGGGAGGGGAAGAGCAGTTCTTC
CATSDPRLAGGEEQFF
>NA|TRBJ1-4|NA|TRBV7-2
TGTGCCAGCAGCTTAGCGGGGGGGCGCGGGGAAAAACTGTTTTTT
CASSLAGGRGEKLFF
>NA|TRBJ1-3|NA|TRBV11-2
TGTGCCAGCAGCTTAGAGGCAGGTGGAAACACCATATATTTT
CASSLEAGGNTIYF
>TRBD1|TRBJ2-5|NA|TRBV10-1
TGCGCCAGCAGTGAGGACAGGGGGCCTAGGGAGACCCAGTACTTC
CASSEDRGPRETQYF
>NA|TRBJ2-1|NA|TRBV9
TGTGCCAGCAGCGTAGGGTTCGCGGAGGAGCAGTTCTTC
CASSVGFAEEQFF
>NA|TRBJ1-1|NA|TRBV27
TGTGCCATCTCTTCAGGGAGACAGGCTGAAGCTTTCTTT
CAISSGRQAEAFF
>TRBD2|TRBJ2-5|NA|TRBV5-1
TGCGCCAGCAGCTTGGTCCTAGCGGGCATGAACCAAGAGACCCAGTACTTC
CASSLVLAGMNQETQYF
>NA|TRBJ1-1|NA|TRBV27
TGTGCCAGCAGTTTTGGACAGAGGGGGGGAGCTTTCTTT
CASSFGQRGGAFF
>TRBD1|TRBJ2-7|NA|TRBV28
TGTGCCAGCAGTAAACGAACCGGGACAGGGAACTACGAGCAGTACTTC
CASSKRTGTGNYEQYF
>NA|TRBJ2-5|once|TRBV19
TGTGCCAGTAGTCAAGTGAGGGAGACCCAGTACTTC
CASSQVRETQYF
>NA|TRBJ2-3|NA|TRBV24-1
TGTGCCACCGGGCAGGGGCAGACGCAGTATTTT
CATGQGQTQYF
>NA|TRBJ2-3|NA|TRBV5-1
TGCGCCAGCAGCTTGGTGCAGGGCACAGATACGCAGTATTTT
CASSLVQGTDTQYF
>NA|TRBJ2-7|NA|TRBV2
TGTGCCAGCAGTGAAGGGAGCTACGAGCAGTACTTC
CASSEGSYEQYF
>NA|TRBJ1-2|NA|TRBV2
TGTGCCAGCTCGATTGGGGCCGGGGGGGGCTACACCTTC
CASSIGAGGGYTF
>NA|TRBJ2-1|NA|TRBV5-1
TGCGCCAGCAGCCGGGGGAGCTCCTACAATGAGCAGTTCTTC
CASSRGSSYNEQFF
>NA|TRBJ2-1|NA|TRBV11-2
TGTGCCAGCAGCTTAGATCGAAACAGACGGGGTGAGCAGTTCTTC
CASSLDRNRRGEQFF
>TRBD2|TRBJ2-7|NA|TRBV19
TGTGCCAGTAGTATAACACTGGCTAGCGGGACTTACGAGCAGTACTTC
CASSITLASGTYEQYF
>TRBD2|TRBJ2-1|once|TRBV27
TGTGCCAGCAGTATCAGCGGGGGGTGGATTGAGCAGTTCTTC
CASSISGGWIEQFF
>TRBD1|TRBJ2-5|NA|TRBV9
TGTGCCAGCAGCGTAGGAAGGGGGCATACCCAGTACTTC
CASSVGRGHTQYF